Shown below are 5 T cell receptor beta chains from a single sample sequenced in a study of blood T cell repertoires in COVID-19. The method was immunoSEQ multiplex PCR; TCRdb's version includes in-frame clones alone and lacks a portion of them. The sample has under 300,000 clones, about 87% seen once. Input material: PBMCs or T cells enriched from blood (not recorded which). These receptors were obtained from a woman in her fifties or sixties who had recovered from COVID-19.

Written as DNA, the CDR3 is TGCGCCAGCAGCTCGATACAGGGGGGTAGCACAGATACGCAGTATTTT. This gives the protein CASSSIQGGSTDTQYF. This chain joins TRBV5-1 and TRBJ2-3, with 8 positions matching TRBD1. The V gene end was trimmed by 3 bases and the J gene end by 0 bases; junction bases not matched to a gene: 6. Germline CDR1 and CDR2: SGHRS and YFSETQ. The CDR3 loop spans 16 amino acids.

CDR3 protein: CASSRTGWDGYTF. The CDR3 DNA is TGTGCCAGCAGTCGGACAGGTTGGGATGGCTACACCTTC. The chain joins TRBV6-6 to TRBJ1-2; TRBD1 matches 7 bases. Germline V CDR1 and CDR2: MNHNY, SVGAGI (reference sequence). V was pared by 5 bases and J by 6 bases, with 6 bases of the junction left unmatched. CDR3 length equals 13 residues.

V gene TRBV7-3 combines with J gene TRBJ2-1, with D tentatively TRBD2 (5 bases). This CDR3 region has 13 residues. CDR1 and CDR2 (germline): SGHTA, FQGTGA. V shed 5 bases and J shed 8 bases, with 13 bases lying between them. The CDR3 reads CASSLTTVDEQFF. The CDR3 DNA follows: TGTGCCAGCAGCCTGACTACGGTGGATGAGCAGTTCTTC.

The CDR3 sequence: CASSQDGAQETQYF. The CDR3 DNA is TGTGCCAGCAGCCAAGATGGAGCACAAGAGACCCAGTACTTC. This chain uses TRBV3-1 (or the pseudogene TRBV3-2) with TRBJ2-5; D is unresolved. The germline V and J ends were trimmed by 0 bases and 2 bases, with 7 bases remaining between them. The CDR3 sequence is 14 residues long. The germline V gene has CDR1 LGHDT and CDR2 YNNKEL (reference sequence).

The chain links TRBV7-9 to TRBJ2-1, with 9 bases fitting TRBD2. The CDR3 runs 15 residues. The trim removed 1 base at V and 6 bases at J, leaving 4 bases unmatched. Germline V gene sequence: CDR1 SEHNR, CDR2 FQNEAQ (reference sequence). CDR3 DNA sequence: TGTGCCAGCAGCTTAGATGCGGGAGGGATCAATGAGCAGTTCTTC. The encoded protein is CASSLDAGGINEQFF.